These 31 T cell receptor beta chains were sequenced from one sample in a study of post-analysis software for immune sequencing data. Points from the study as a whole: Relative to controls, patients had about 5 TRBV segments at higher frequency, with TRBV5-6, TRBV5-1 and TRBV20-1 among these.

Unique-molecular-identifier-tagged TCR beta cDNA libraries were used. TCRdb fed the PCR reads into MiXCR, producing one record per CDR3 protein. The repertoire consists of 820,000 or so distinct CDR3 sequences, with approximately 50% occurring once and the leading ten covering approximately 4.5%. The antigens for these receptors are not known. Sequencing used blood. Source of these receptors: a girl aged 10 to 17 with multiple sclerosis.

This clonotype was found a few times. The CDR3 nucleotides read TGTGCCAGCAGCTTAGTAGGGCAGAACAACAATGAGCAGTTCTTC. Protein product: CASSLVGQNNNEQFF. This chain connects TRBV7-9 to TRBJ2-1; D is unresolved. With 1 base removed from V and 5 bases from J, the gap between germline ends came to 12 bases. The CDR3 is 15 amino acids. CDR1 and CDR2 from the germline V gene are SEHNR and FQNEAQ (reference sequence).

The V gene is TRBV7-9, the J gene TRBJ2-3, with D perhaps being TRBD1 or TRBD2 (6 bases each). The CDR3 contains 15 residues. The V gene's germline CDR1 is SEHNR and CDR2 FQNEAQ (reference sequence). V dropped 5 bases and J dropped 6 bases, with 18 bases sitting between them. The CDR3 coding sequence is TGTGCCAGCAGCCCGGGATGGGGGGCCGGGGATACGCAGTATTTT. It is translated as CASSPGWGAGDTQYF.

The V gene is TRBV20-1, the J gene TRBJ2-1; the D is unclear. V was trimmed by 6 bases and J by 5 bases, leaving 17 bases between them. CDR1 is DFQATT and CDR2 is SNEGSKA in the germline V gene (reference sequence). The CDR3 totals 14 residues. In nucleotides, the CDR3 is TGCAGTGCCGATCCGGGCCCCAAAGACAATGAGCAGTTCTTC. Translation gives CSADPGPKDNEQFF.

The chain has TRBV12-3 or TRBV12-4 and TRBJ2-5, with D perhaps being TRBD1 or TRBD2 (6 bases each). Trimming cost V 9 bases and J 5 bases, with 13 bases left between them. This CDR3 has 12 residues. The CDR3 loop is CASKGGGETQYF. The CDR3 DNA reads as TGTGCCAGTAAGGGGGGCGGGGAGACCCAGTACTTC.

The gene calls are TRBV12-3 or TRBV12-4 and TRBJ1-2, with a possible D match to TRBD1 (5 bases). V lost 2 bases, J lost 4 bases, and 14 bases lay in between. The CDR3 has 15 residues. The CDR3 DNA sequence: TGTGCCAGCAGTTTAAGCAGGGCTTGGGTCTATGGCTACACCTTC. Amino acid sequence: CASSLSRAWVYGYTF.

This clonotype was found once. The chain is built from TRBV20-1 and TRBJ1-1; TRBD1 is a possible D gene (6 bases). Germline V gives CDR1 DFQATT, CDR2 SNEGSKA (reference sequence). The CDR3 runs 12 residues. The V and J ends lost 6 bases and 8 bases respectively, with 16 bases between them. The CDR3 spells CSALWATGEAFF. The CDR3 DNA follows: TGCAGTGCCCTCTGGGCTACAGGGGAAGCTTTCTTT.

Details on this clonotype: The junction departs from germline at one end; a sequencing error may be responsible. This chain joins TRBV6-5 and TRBJ1-2; 8 positions agree with TRBD1. From germline, CDR1 is MNHEY and CDR2 SVGAGI. The CDR3 has 16 residues. The CDR3 DNA follows: TGTACCAGCACAGGACAGGGAGGAATGAGCTACTATGGCTACACCTTC. Translating it yields CTSTGQGGMSYYGYTF.

In its sample, this clonotype was seen a few times. This sequence joins TRBV29-1 and TRBJ2-3; TRBD2 matches at 14 bases. There are 16 residues in the CDR3. The J segment lost 3 bases and the V segment lost 4 bases, leaving 6 bases of the junction unmatched. Looked up from germline, CDR1 is SQVTM and CDR2 is ANQGSEA. The CDR3 nucleotides read TGCAGCGTTGGTCGACTAGCGGGGGGGCAAACAGATACGCAGTATTTT. This codes for CSVGRLAGGQTDTQYF.

V usage is TRBV20-1 and J usage is TRBJ2-5; 10 bases map to TRBD2. The V gene's germline CDR1 is DFQATT and CDR2 SNEGSKA (reference sequence). After removal of 8 bases from V and 11 bases from J, the junction contained 8 bases not matched to a gene. This CDR3 comprises 11 residues. In nucleotides, the CDR3 is TGCAGTAGCGGGAGGGCGGAAGAGCAGTACTTC. Translation gives CSSGRAEEQYF.

This clonotype was found a few times. The rearrangement uses TRBV27 and TRBJ1-2, with TRBD1 matching 7 bases. The CDR3 sequence is 15 residues long. Germline CDR1 and CDR2: MNHEY and SMNVEV (reference sequence). The V segment lost 3 bases and the J segment 8 bases; nucleotides outside the gene matches: 12. CDR3 DNA sequence: TGTGCCAGCAGTTTTGCTCGACAGGGAAACTTCGGCTACACCTTC. Translated: CASSFARQGNFGYTF.

Only one count was recorded for this clonotype. The chain employs TRBV25-1 and TRBJ2-7; D is possibly TRBD1 or TRBD2 (5 bases each). Germline-derived CDR1 and CDR2 are MGHDK and SYGVNS. The CDR3 loop spans 15 amino acids. Trimming removed 1 base from V and 3 bases from J, with 13 bases in between. CDR3 nucleotides: TGTGCCAGCAGTGAATGGGGGAGAGGGGTCTACGAGCAGTACTTC. Its protein product is CASSEWGRGVYEQYF.

The chain couples TRBV12-5 to TRBJ2-7; TRBD2 agrees at 7 bases. The better agreement between TRBJ2-5 and the DNA end casts doubt on the J call. The CDR3 has 16 amino acids. The germline V gene encodes CDR1 LGHNT and CDR2 FRNRAP. This CDR3 is CASGPLPGGLRETQYF. CDR3 DNA: TGTGCTAGTGGTCCCCTCCCGGGGGGTCTGCGGGAGACCCAGTACTTC.

The chain couples TRBV27 to TRBJ2-1, with 8 bases matching TRBD1. The V gene end was trimmed by 2 bases and the J gene end by 1 base; junction bases not matched to a gene: 4. The length of the CDR3 is 16 residues. CDR1 and CDR2 (germline): MNHEY, SMNVEV (reference sequence). This chain's CDR3 is CASSLRRQGSYNEQFF. The CDR3 DNA reads as TGTGCCAGCAGTTTAAGGAGACAGGGGTCCTACAATGAGCAGTTCTTC.

This clonotype appeared a few times. The chain has TRBV29-1 and TRBJ2-1; 8 bases are shared with TRBD2. The germline gives CDR1 SQVTM, CDR2 ANQGSEA. The CDR3 runs 17 residues. V lost 7 bases to trimming and J lost 0 bases; unmatched junction nucleotides: 14. CDR3 amino acids: CSAPGTRIGSSYNEQFF. The CDR3 DNA sequence: TGCAGCGCCCCCGGGACTAGGATAGGGAGCTCCTACAATGAGCAGTTCTTC.

The chain combines TRBV20-1 with TRBJ2-5; tentatively, D is TRBD2 (5 bases). Germline V lookup: CDR1 DFQATT, CDR2 SNEGSKA (reference sequence). Trimming pared 1 base from V and 11 bases from J, leaving 17 bases between. The CDR3 runs 13 residues. CDR3 residues: CSARVRPGGEQYF. The DNA of the CDR3 is TGCAGTGCTAGAGTAAGACCGGGTGGGGAGCAGTACTTC.

The sample holds a few counts of this clonotype. The CDR3 region is CASSNDRLLKEQYF. DNA of the CDR3: TGTGCCAGCAGTAACGACAGGTTACTGAAGGAGCAGTACTTC. This chain uses TRBV12-3 or TRBV12-4 with TRBJ2-7; possible D gene TRBD1, 6 bases. Trimming stripped 5 bases from V and 7 bases from J, with 18 bases between. CDR3 length: 14 residues.

This chain connects TRBV7-2 to TRBJ2-1, with D maybe TRBD2 (6 bases). V lost 6 bases to trimming and J lost 7 bases, with 13 bases between them. The CDR3 runs 13 residues. Germline V gene data show CDR1 as SGHTA and CDR2 as FQGNSA. CDR3 region: CASSQQGGNEQFF. The CDR3 DNA follows: TGTGCCAGCAGTCAACAAGGAGGGAATGAGCAGTTCTTC.

The rearrangement uses TRBV27 and TRBJ2-7, with 7 bases lining up with TRBD1. The CDR3 consists of 14 residues. The V segment lost 8 bases and the J segment 3 bases; nucleotides outside the gene matches: 10. Germline V gene lookup returns CDR1 MNHEY and CDR2 SMNVEV (reference sequence). CDR3 bases: TGTGCCAGCGGAACAAGGGACAGTAACTACGAGCAGTACTTC. Translation gives CASGTRDSNYEQYF.

The chain employs TRBV15 and TRBJ2-3, with 10 nucleotides matching TRBD2. V shed 3 bases, J shed 1 base, and the junction held 4 bases outside the gene matches. The CDR3 is 16 residues long. The germline V gene encodes CDR1 LNHNV and CDR2 YYDKDF (reference sequence). CDR3: CATSRASGGRTDTQYF. For the CDR3, the DNA is TGTGCCACCAGCAGGGCTAGCGGGGGACGCACAGATACGCAGTATTTT.

This rearrangement joins TRBV6-6 to TRBJ2-7; perhaps TRBD1 as D (6 bases). In germline, CDR1 is MNHNY, CDR2 SVGAGI (reference sequence). This CDR3 is 13 amino acids long. With 2 bases removed from V and 9 bases from J, the gap between germline ends came to 14 bases. The CDR3 region is CASSYTGSVGQYF. CDR3 DNA: TGTGCCAGCAGTTACACAGGGAGCGTGGGGCAGTACTTC.

The V call is TRBV20-1, the J call TRBJ2-5; 8 bases align to TRBD1. CDR3 length equals 12 residues. The V gene's germline CDR1 is DFQATT and CDR2 SNEGSKA (reference sequence). This CDR3 reads CNARTGQETQYF. CDR3 DNA sequence: TGCAATGCGCGGACAGGGCAAGAGACCCAGTACTTC.

This clonotype was seen more than once but under ten times. The genes are TRBV18 and TRBJ1-2; D is perhaps TRBD1 (5 bases). V lost 2 bases, J lost 8 bases, and 12 bases lay in between. The CDR3 totals 13 residues. Germline assignment: CDR1 KGHSH and CDR2 LQKENI. CDR3 in amino acids: CASSPYGRDGYTF. The CDR3 DNA reads as TGTGCCAGCTCACCATACGGCAGGGACGGCTACACCTTC.

This chain links TRBV7-2 with TRBJ2-7; unclear D gene. The CDR3 totals 14 residues. With 1 base removed from V and 1 base from J, the gap between germline ends came to 8 bases. From germline, CDR1 is SGHTA and CDR2 FQGNSA. Here the CDR3 DNA reads TGTGCCAGCAGCTTAGATGGGCCGTCCTACGAGCAGTACTTC. It codes for CASSLDGPSYEQYF.

J is TRBJ1-2 and V is TRBV7-9; D may be TRBD1 (6 bases). The CDR3 extends over 13 amino acids. V dropped 4 bases and J dropped 8 bases, with 14 bases sitting between them. CDR1 is SEHNR and CDR2 is FQNEAQ in the germline V gene (reference sequence). In DNA, the CDR3 is TGTGCCAGCAGCTCCAGGGGAAGTGGAGGCTACACCTTC. The encoded protein is CASSSRGSGGYTF.

V gene TRBV20-1 combines with J gene TRBJ2-7; 15 nucleotides match TRBD2. Germline trimming cut 5 bases from V and 2 bases from J; bases unmatched to any gene: 10. Germline V gene lookup returns CDR1 DFQATT and CDR2 SNEGSKA (reference sequence). The CDR3 spans 17 residues. CDR3 in DNA: TGCAGTGCTGGGCTCCCGGGACTAGCGGGGGGCCCCTACGAGCAGTACTTC. Translated, it gives CSAGLPGLAGGPYEQYF.

The genes are TRBV20-1 and TRBJ2-5; D unclear. This CDR3 is built from 17 residues. Germline V lookup: CDR1 DFQATT, CDR2 SNEGSKA (reference sequence). Between the trimmed V and J ends, which lost 3 bases and 2 bases, there was a span of 22 bases. The CDR3: CSARSSPLHALQETQYF. The CDR3 coding sequence is TGCAGTGCTAGGAGTAGCCCCCTCCATGCGCTACAAGAGACCCAGTACTTC.

CDR3 sequence (DNA): TGTGCCAGCAGCTTAACAGGCGGGAAATACAATGAGCAGTTCTTC. This gives the protein CASSLTGGKYNEQFF. This chain links TRBV7-3 with TRBJ2-1, with D tentatively TRBD2 (6 bases). This CDR3 is 15 amino acids long. CDR1 and CDR2 from the germline V gene are SGHTA and FQGTGA. V lost 0 bases and J 4 bases, leaving 10 bases between the germline ends.

As for this clonotype: At one of its ends the junction is not consistent with the germline gene, which may arise from a read error. V is TRBV5-6 and J is TRBJ1-1, with D possibly matching TRBD1 (6 bases). Germline CDR1 reads SGHDT; CDR2 reads YYEEEE. The CDR3 runs 15 residues. DNA of the CDR3: TGCGCCAGCGGGGAGCAGGGGAAGGGGACAACTGAAGCTTTCTTT. Protein: CASGEQGKGTTEAFF.

The gene calls are TRBV6-2 or TRBV6-3 and TRBJ2-6; D uncertain. The CDR3 consists of 14 residues. CDR1 MNHEY and CDR2 SVGEGT come from the germline V gene. Trimming shortened V by 9 bases and J by 1 base, and 10 bases separated the two germline ends. The DNA for the CDR3 is TGTGCCAGTTGTAGGAGTTCTGGGGCCAACGTCCTGACTTTC. Translated: CASCRSSGANVLTF.

The chain recombines TRBV9 with TRBJ2-5; 8 positions match TRBD1. Germline CDR1 and CDR2: SGDLS and YYNGEE. The CDR3 has 16 residues. V lost 4 bases to trimming and J lost 0 bases; unmatched junction nucleotides: 8. CDR3 DNA sequence: TGTGCCAGCAGCATGAGACAGGGGACGCACCAAGAGACCCAGTACTTC. This translates into CASSMRQGTHQETQYF. The variable domain in full, with the rest retrieved from reference TRBV9 and TRBJ2-5, is DSGVTQTPKHLITATGQRVTLRCSPRSGDLSVYWYQQSLDQGLQFLIQYYNGEERAKGNILERFSAQQFPDLHSELNLSSLELGDSALYFCASSMRQGTHQETQYFGPGTRLLVL.

This clonotype was recorded a few times. The chain couples TRBV12-3 or TRBV12-4 to TRBJ2-7; D remains unclear. Trimming removed 5 bases at V and 0 bases at J, with 14 bases between. This CDR3 is built from 15 residues. CDR3 coding DNA: TGTGCCAGCAGTCCTCCCGGACGGATCTCCTACGAGCAGTACTTC. Its translation is CASSPPGRISYEQYF.